A single sample is the source of the 18 T cell receptor beta chains below, sequenced in a study of blood T cells in healthy people across ages (dated by TCRdb to 2013 to 2016). The library was prepared using 5' RACE. Sequencing used an Illumina HiSeq 2500. The second PCR ran for about 7 to 11 cycles and used a J-beta primer mix along with a sample-barcoded 5' primer. The public sequencing data were trimmed at Q25 with fastp and processed into clonotypes with MiXCR by TCRdb, which kept only in-frame beta chains. Every distinct CDR3 protein forms one entry, paired with its most common genes and DNA. Within this sample are hundreds of thousands of distinct CDR3 sequences, with 45% to 60% of them counted one time only. The top ten hold about 13% of the sample. Sequencing was carried out using blood. These receptor sequences come from a woman aged 80 or over in good health.

This chain connects TRBV5-4 to TRBJ2-5; D call uncertain. The V and J ends lost 0 bases and 2 bases respectively, with 14 bases between them. The germline CDR1 and CDR2 sequences are SGHNT and YYREEE (reference sequence). The CDR3 is made up of 16 amino acids. In DNA form, the CDR3 reads TGTGCCAGCAGCTTGGCCAGCGAAACGTTTCAAGAGACCCAGTACTTC. This encodes CASSLASETFQETQYF.

The chain joins TRBV20-1 to TRBJ1-5; possible D gene TRBD1, 6 bases. The CDR3 runs to 13 residues. V was cut by 5 bases and J by 4 bases, with 12 bases left in between. Germline CDR1 reads DFQATT; CDR2 reads SNEGSKA (reference sequence). The CDR3 spells CSAWGHLNQPQHF. In DNA form, the CDR3 reads TGCAGTGCTTGGGGACATCTTAATCAGCCCCAGCATTTT.

The chain recombines TRBV4-1 with TRBJ1-1; 9 nucleotides align to TRBD1. This CDR3 contains 14 residues. Germline V gene lookup returns CDR1 MGHRA and CDR2 YSYEKL. V shed 5 bases and J 7 bases; nucleotides not matched to a gene: 8. CDR3 region: CASSARTGGLEAFF. For the CDR3, the DNA is TGCGCCAGCAGCGCCCGAACAGGGGGCCTTGAAGCTTTCTTT.

This clonotype was detected only a few times. The chain is built from TRBV12-3 or TRBV12-4 and TRBJ2-7; the D is unclear. The CDR3 runs to 13 residues. Trimming pared 3 bases from V and 1 base from J, leaving 7 bases between. CDR3 region: CASSFHGSYEQYF. The CDR3, as DNA: TGTGCCAGCAGTTTCCACGGGTCCTACGAGCAGTACTTC.

The J gene is TRBJ2-6, the V gene TRBV9, with D possibly being TRBD2 (5 bases). This CDR3 is 17 amino acids long. The V gene's germline CDR1 is SGDLS and CDR2 YYNGEE. V was pared by 0 bases and J by 2 bases, with 12 bases between. The CDR3 is CASSVAGGGAGANVLTF. CDR3 coding DNA: TGTGCCAGCAGCGTAGCCGGAGGCGGCGCTGGGGCCAACGTCCTGACTTTC.

Note on this clonotype: A read error may be the cause here, since a much bigger clone is one base away. The chain combines TRBV3-1 with TRBJ2-1; no reliable D call. The CDR3 consists of 13 residues. Trimming cost V 3 bases and J 7 bases, with 10 bases left between them. Germline loops: CDR1 LGHDT, CDR2 YNNKEL (reference sequence). The CDR3 DNA reads TGTGCCAGCAGCCACCTGAGTCCAAATGAGCAGTTCTTC. It is translated as CASSHLSPNEQFF.

This chain links TRBV29-1 with TRBJ2-1; 10 nucleotides align to TRBD1. Trimming removed 7 bases from V and 2 bases from J; junction bases left unmatched: 2. Germline lookup yields CDR1 SQVTM and CDR2 ANQGSEA. The CDR3 totals 13 residues. The CDR3 loop is CSAGTGAYNEQFF. The CDR3 DNA follows: TGCAGCGCCGGGACAGGGGCCTACAATGAGCAGTTCTTC.

CDR3 in amino acids: CANGQLSGTSVDNEQFF. The DNA of the CDR3 is TGCGCCAACGGCCAGCTCTCCGGGACTAGCGTCGACAATGAGCAGTTCTTC. The V gene is TRBV4-1, the J gene TRBJ2-1, with TRBD2 matching over 10 bases. Germline-derived CDR1 and CDR2 are MGHRA and YSYEKL. J was trimmed by 5 bases and V by 10 bases; bases with no gene match: 17. This CDR3 spans 17 amino acids.

This clonotype has only a few counts. This sequence joins TRBV12-3 or TRBV12-4 and TRBJ1-2; D remains ambiguous. This CDR3 has 13 amino acids. Trimming removed 4 bases at V and 4 bases at J, with 10 bases between. CDR3 sequence reads: CASSYKGAYGYTF. The CDR3 DNA reads as TGTGCCAGCAGTTACAAGGGCGCCTATGGCTACACCTTC.

This rearrangement joins TRBV28 to TRBJ2-5; 9 nucleotides line up with TRBD2. Trimming at V came to 3 bases and at J to 7 bases, leaving 6 bases not matched to a gene. The germline V gene encodes CDR1 MDHEN and CDR2 SYDVKM. The CDR3 is 14 residues long. The CDR3 coding sequence is TGTGCCAGCAGTTTTAAGCGGGAGGAGGGGACCCAGTACTTC. It codes for CASSFKREEGTQYF.

CDR3 DNA: TGTGCCAGTAGTATCCTTCAGGGGCCCTCTGGGGCCAACGTCCTGACTTTC. Translating it yields CASSILQGPSGANVLTF. This rearrangement joins TRBV19 to TRBJ2-6; D may be TRBD1 (6 bases). The germline V and J ends were trimmed by 3 bases and 0 bases, with 12 bases remaining between them. Germline loops: CDR1 LNHDA, CDR2 SQIVND (reference sequence). There are 17 residues in the CDR3.

J is TRBJ1-2 and V is TRBV4-1; TRBD1 matches 7 bases. Germline V gene sequence: CDR1 MGHRA, CDR2 YSYEKL. The CDR3 covers 16 residues. V dropped 2 bases and J dropped 4; count of bases not matched to a gene: 10. This chain's CDR3 is CASSQSLRGRVYGYTF. The CDR3 DNA follows: TGCGCCAGCAGCCAAAGCTTGAGGGGGCGCGTCTATGGCTACACCTTC.

This chain connects TRBV20-1 to TRBJ2-7; D is possibly TRBD2 (5 bases). The CDR3 covers 14 residues. Germline-derived CDR1 and CDR2 are DFQATT and SNEGSKA (reference sequence). The ends were cut back, 0 bases at V and 4 bases at J, with 13 bases in the middle. The DNA of the CDR3 is TGCAGTGCTAGAGACCGTGCGGGCATGTACGAGCAGTACTTC. It codes for CSARDRAGMYEQYF.

Comments on this clonotype: With a much larger clone just one base away, this may be a read error. V gene TRBV12-3 or TRBV12-4 combines with J gene TRBJ2-5, with unresolved D. The CDR3 has 15 residues. CDR3 sequence: CASSLGGGAQETLYF. CDR3 in DNA: TGTGCCAGCAGTTTAGGTGGTGGCGCTCAAGAGACCCTGTACTTC.

This chain uses TRBV3-1 with TRBJ2-1; the D gene is possibly TRBD2 (5 bases). The CDR3 runs 17 residues. V lost 1 base and J 5 bases, leaving 18 bases between the germline ends. Germline assignment: CDR1 LGHDT and CDR2 YNNKEL (reference sequence). The CDR3 protein is CASSQGTPGTRNNEQFF. The CDR3 DNA sequence: TGTGCCAGCAGCCAAGGAACCCCGGGAACTCGTAACAATGAGCAGTTCTTC.

The chain has TRBV18 and TRBJ2-5; TRBD2 matches at 9 bases. Trimming at V came to 2 bases and at J to 11 bases, leaving 6 bases not matched to a gene. This CDR3 spans 13 amino acids. Looked up from germline, CDR1 is KGHSH and CDR2 is LQKENI. CDR3 region: CASSPSLAGEQYF. The CDR3 bases are TGTGCCAGCTCACCATCGTTAGCGGGAGAGCAGTACTTC.

Regarding this clonotype: The junction does not match germline at one end; this may be a read error. J is TRBJ2-1 and V is TRBV5-1; 8 bases line up with TRBD1. CDR3 length equals 15 residues. CDR1 is SGHRS and CDR2 is YFSETQ in the germline V gene. CDR3 DNA: TGCGCCAGCGGCTTAGGACAGGGATCCTACAATGAGCAGTTCTTC. It translates to CASGLGQGSYNEQFF.

V usage is TRBV4-1 and J usage is TRBJ2-5; D ambiguous. Germline lookup yields CDR1 MGHRA and CDR2 YSYEKL. The CDR3 runs 13 residues. V gave up 4 bases and J gave up 11 bases, with 17 bases separating them. The CDR3 is CASSLLGILEQYF. The CDR3 DNA sequence: TGCGCCAGCAGCCTCCTCGGAATTTTAGAGCAGTACTTC.